The rows below give T cell receptor beta chains drawn from one sample of a study of radiotherapy plus CTLA-4 blockade in lung cancer. The assay was immunoSEQ multiplex PCR, and TCRdb's table has in-frame clones only and misses some. The sample shows approximately 89,000 clones, over 70% of them seen only once. The sample in question was peripheral blood, obtained from a patient treated with radiotherapy plus ipilimumab. The receptors shown here come from a human donor with non-small cell lung cancer who had a partial response to radiotherapy plus ipilimumab. Some clones in this sample may be carry-over from other donors' samples. CDR3s include the opening cysteine and the closing phenylalanine or tryptophan. A D gene is named only where the DNA matches it firmly. Size is stated for part of the rows, as once, few or many counts, or as a class when the clone is expanded.

V gene,J gene,clone size,D gene,CDR3 protein,CDR3 DNA
TRBV23-1,TRBJ2-1,-,TRBD2,CASRQAGVFNEQFF,TGCGCCAGCAGACAGGCGGGAGTGTTTAATGAGCAGTTCTTC
TRBV2,TRBJ1-4,-,-,CASSPYSTPNEKLFF,TGTGCCAGCAGTCCTTACTCTACCCCTAATGAAAAACTGTTTTTT
TRBV7-3,TRBJ2-3,-,TRBD2,CASSRVSGNTDTQYF,TGTGCCAGCAGCCGTGTTAGCGGGAACACAGATACGCAGTATTTT
TRBV5-1,TRBJ2-3,-,-,CASSFADSDTQYF,TGCGCCAGCAGCTTTGCGGACTCAGATACGCAGTATTTT
TRBV5-1,TRBJ2-1,few,TRBD2,CASSSYSGGSYNEQFF,TGCGCCAGCAGCTCCTATAGCGGGGGCTCCTACAATGAGCAGTTCTTC
TRBV5-6,TRBJ2-3,few,TRBD1,CASSRQGGTQYF,TGTGCCAGCAGCCGTCAAGGGGGCACGCAGTATTTT
TRBV7-8,TRBJ1-6,-,TRBD1,CASSLKGALNSPLHF,TGTGCCAGCAGCTTAAAGGGGGCTTTAAATTCACCCCTCCACTTT
TRBV10-2,TRBJ1-2,-,-,CASYPLGGGADSF,TGCGCCAGCTACCCTTTGGGGGGGGGCGCGGACAGCTTC
TRBV6-1,TRBJ2-7,-,TRBD2,CASSGTSGNYEQYF,TGTGCCAGCAGTGGGACTAGCGGAAACTACGAGCAGTACTTC
TRBV7-2,TRBJ2-4,-,-,CASSPSYTGNIQYF,TGTGCCAGCAGCCCCTCATACACGGGGAACATTCAGTACTTC
TRBV10-1,TRBJ2-3,-,-,CASRSWAMQGKDTQYF,TGCGCCAGCAGGAGTTGGGCAATGCAGGGGAAAGATACGCAGTATTTT
TRBV30,TRBJ1-5,-,-,CAWSVQGGQPQHF,TGTGCCTGGAGTGTTCAGGGAGGGCAGCCCCAGCATTTT
TRBV5-1,TRBJ2-1,-,TRBD2,CASSLTSGGRDEQFF,TGCGCCAGCAGCTTAACTAGCGGGGGCCGGGATGAGCAGTTCTTC